This T cell receptor beta chain was recovered during a study of identical twins listed by TCRdb under 2016. Describing the broader study: To test whether fetal clonotypes persist, the study used deep sequencing on TCR alpha and beta repertoires from monozygotic twins, unrelated adults of various ages, and cord blood. To rule out contamination, the twin experiments were replicated at different times with different library preparation protocols.

All donors were healthy Caucasians. Three pairs of female monozygotic twins, all aged about 18 to 29 years, were included in the twin cohort. Peripheral blood mononuclear cells were the source from which RNA for the TCR libraries was isolated. Points the paper makes about the study in general: Recombination models systematically underestimated out-of-frame TCR alpha sharing in monozygotic twins but agreed with sharing between unrelated individuals. Out-of-frame TCR alpha sequences shared between twins showed an excess of low generation-probability sequences compared with coincidental sharing between unrelated individuals. In beta out-of-frame sequences, excess twin sharing was weaker, because having fewer shared sequences lowered the signal-to-noise ratio. Fewer insertions were carried by abundant cord blood beta clonotypes, a similar but weaker trend appeared in young adult naive repertoires, and no such trend appeared in memory repertoires. Zero-insertion analyses could be partly confounded by invariant T cells such as MAIT and iNKT, although diverse VJ usage argued against such confounding for most clonotypes. Conclusions relied on cross-sectional statistical analysis, since the same donors could not be followed over many years.

Libraries were prepared through 5' RACE. Sequenced using an Illumina HiSeq 2000. A universal primer binding site was added through template switching, and the final cDNA carried a unique molecular identifier so that TCR cDNA molecules could be counted accurately. First-strand cDNA for TCR alpha and beta chains was synthesized from specific primers in the conserved constant-segment region. To control for contamination, each cDNA library was double barcoded with a SMART-Mk sample barcode plus Illumina barcodes. Two successive PCR steps introduced TruSeq adapter sequences along with Illumina sample barcodes. TCR alpha and beta cDNA libraries were sequenced on the Illumina HiSeq platform with custom primers. The study's own analysis went as follows. Unique molecular identifiers were extracted from raw reads with MiGEC, and CDR3 positions were determined with MiXCR. For each individual, recombination models were inferred using an EM algorithm with the repgenHMM and IGoR tools. The analysis of shared clonotypes was done with the tcR package in R, with sharing normalized by the product of cloneset sizes. To study raw recombination free of thymic and clonal selection effects, out-of-frame nonproductive sequences were analyzed. Through fastp at Q25 and MiXCR, TCRdb rebuilt clones from the public reads, retaining in-frame beta chains. Entries are consolidated by CDR3 protein sequence, retaining the most common genes and DNA. Here the V and J calls rest on TCRdb's processing, not on the authors' analysis. Across this sample there are hundreds of thousands of distinct CDR3 sequences, with approximately 21% seen only once. The ten largest clones add up to around 4.4% of the sample.

Regarding this clonotype: What antigen it recognizes has not been identified. No much larger clone exists at a distance of one base, and base qualities are not known.

The junction shows trimming of 4 bases on V and 0 bases on J, plus 15 bases between the germline ends. Spanning cysteine to phenylalanine, the CDR3 consists of 16 amino acids. Left in the record is the CDR3 DNA by itself, 48 bases read in frame from the first base. The data were also submitted as part of a second study, on T cells expressing NK-cell markers. The second paper states: Eight or nine donors provided sorted CD3+CD56+NKG2C+, CD3+CD56+NKG2C- and CD3+CD56-NKG2C+ T-cell subsets, whose TCR beta-chain repertoires were profiled. Of the eight sequenced donors, seven were found to be HCMV-seropositive and one was found to be HCMV-seronegative. To restrict sorting to alphabetaTCR-expressing T cells, an anti-gammadeltaTCR antibody was added in several experiments. In several donors, the dominant CD3+CD56+NKG2C+ clonotypes were found to rank among the top 10 CD8+ clonotypes and to make up about 1.0-7.0% of CD8+ T cells. Those dominant clonotypes were again the most abundant among CD3+CD56-NKG2C+ cells in four donors, at about 28.3-60.1%. Whether the expanded NKG2C-expressing T cell clones were specific for HCMV antigens remained unclear. The eight sequenced donors were randomly selected healthy volunteers, three men and five women. A commercial ELISA kit detecting HCMV-specific IgG in serum was used to determine HCMV serostatus. For about six donors, bulk peripheral blood T-cell repertoires were also sequenced from unsorted PBMC. Reads were demultiplexed and grouped by UMI with MIGEC, and clonotypes were assembled and quantified with MiTCR. To remove erroneous sequences, TCR cDNA sequences were retained only when supported by two or more reads. The tcR package was used for downstream repertoire analysis, with clonotypes matched between fractions based on CDR3 nucleotide sequence plus V segment. VDJmatch was used to annotate antigen specificity against VDJdb, with one amino acid substitution in CDR3 allowed.

The receptor was derived from a woman aged 18-29 years in good health. The sequence joins TRBV12-3 or TRBV12-4 to TRBJ1-1; no confident D gene assignment can be made. The material sequenced was PBMCs. The CDR3 protein sequence reads: CASSYRWAALNTEAFF. The DNA sequence is TGTGCCAGCAGTTACCGCTGGGCAGCCCTGAACACTGAAGCTTTCTTT.